This is a list of T cell receptor beta chains from one sample in a study of T cells in Graves' hyperthyroidism and ophthalmopathy. TCRdb called the multiplex PCR reads again in MiXCR, with one record for every CDR3 protein. The sample includes about 290,000 distinct CDR3 sequences, 16% of them seen just once. The sequenced material came from blood. These receptors were taken from a man aged 25 to 40 with Graves' hyperthyroidism. CDR3s include the opening cysteine and the closing phenylalanine or tryptophan. A D gene is named only where the DNA matches it firmly. Clone size, where shown, is once, few, many, or a class for clones that have expanded.

j_call	v_call	d_call	clone_size	cdr3_nt	cdr3_aa
TRBJ2-6	TRBV5-1	TRBD1	.	TGCGCCAGCAGCTTTGATCGGGACAGGTCTTTCTCTGGGGCCAACGTCCTGACTTTC	CASSFDRDRSFSGANVLTF
TRBJ2-1	TRBV5-1	TRBD2	.	TGCGCCAGCAGCTTGGCCCAGCGGGAGATCGGTGAGCAGTTCTTC	CASSLAQREIGEQFF
TRBJ2-7	TRBV12-5	.	many	TGTGCTAGTGGTTTGGACAGGGTAACCTACGAGCAGTACTTC	CASGLDRVTYEQYF
TRBJ1-2	TRBV4-1	TRBD1	.	TGCGCCAGCAGCCAAGGGGACAGGGGCCCCTATGGCTACACCTTC	CASSQGDRGPYGYTF
TRBJ2-1	TRBV12-3/TRBV12-4	.	.	TGTGCCAGCAGTTTCGTATTAGGTGAGCAGTTCTTC	CASSFVLGEQFF
TRBJ2-7	TRBV11-2	TRBD2	.	TGTGCCAGCAGCTCCTTAGCGGGTAAACCCTACGAGCAGTACTTC	CASSSLAGKPYEQYF
TRBJ1-2	TRBV15	.	.	TGTGCCACCAGCAGAGATGGGGCCGACACCACCCGGGGCTACACCTTC	CATSRDGADTTRGYTF
TRBJ2-3	TRBV28	TRBD2	many	TGTGCCAGCAATCCCGGGTTGGGACTAGCCGATACAGATACGCAGTATTTT	CASNPGLGLADTDTQYF
TRBJ2-7	TRBV14	TRBD2	many	TGTGCCAGCAGCCCAGCGGGAAGTCGGGAGCAGTACTTC	CASSPAGSREQYF
TRBJ2-1	TRBV5-1	.	.	TGCGCCAGCAGCCTTTCTTATGGGATTTCCTACAATGAGCAGTTCTTC	CASSLSYGISYNEQFF